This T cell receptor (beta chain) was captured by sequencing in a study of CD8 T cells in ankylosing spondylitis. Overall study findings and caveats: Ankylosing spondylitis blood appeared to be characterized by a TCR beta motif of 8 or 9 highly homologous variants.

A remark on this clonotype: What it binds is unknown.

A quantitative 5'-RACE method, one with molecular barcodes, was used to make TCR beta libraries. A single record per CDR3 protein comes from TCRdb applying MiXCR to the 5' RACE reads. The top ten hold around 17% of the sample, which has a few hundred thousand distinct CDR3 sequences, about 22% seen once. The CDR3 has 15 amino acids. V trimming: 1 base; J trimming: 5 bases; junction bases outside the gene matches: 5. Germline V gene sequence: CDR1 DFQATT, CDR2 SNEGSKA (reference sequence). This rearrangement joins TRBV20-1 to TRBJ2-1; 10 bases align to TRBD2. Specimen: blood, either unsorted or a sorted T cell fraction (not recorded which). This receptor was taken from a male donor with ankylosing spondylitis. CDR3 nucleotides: TGCAGTGCTAGAGCCCCTAGCGGGAGTGACAATGAGCAGTTCTTC. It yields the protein CSARAPSGSDNEQFF.